The 21 T cell receptor beta chains presented below share a single source sample, sequenced in a study of shared clonotypes between healthy human individuals. Produced via immunoSEQ multiplex PCR; TCRdb's table is partial and in-frame only. Of just over 2,000,000 clones detected, 85% to 95% appear once; the ten largest clones hold 0.13%. The sample was naive CD4+ T cells sorted from blood. Subset described: CD45RA+ positively selected. The receptors originated from a man younger than 35 in good health.

The chain is built from TRBV18 and TRBJ2-5; unclear D gene. CDR1 is KGHSH and CDR2 is LQKENI in the germline V gene. The CDR3 contains 15 residues. Deletions cut 2 bases from V and 5 bases from J, with 15 bases between. CDR3 loop: CASSPKASQVETQYF. The CDR3 DNA follows: TGTGCCAGCTCACCAAAGGCTTCGCAGGTGGAGACCCAGTACTTC.

V is TRBV11-2 and J is TRBJ1-2; possibly TRBD1 for D (5 bases). The CDR3 sequence is 15 residues long. Looked up from germline, CDR1 is SGHAT and CDR2 is FQNNGV. Trimming shortened V by 5 bases and J by 2 bases, and 15 bases separated the two germline ends. The CDR3 sequence is CASSPMEGDNYGYTF. Here the CDR3 DNA reads TGTGCCAGCAGCCCAATGGAAGGGGACAACTATGGCTACACCTTC.

The chain joins TRBV4-1 to TRBJ2-6; D is ambiguous. Germline V gene sequence: CDR1 MGHRA, CDR2 YSYEKL. V was clipped by 1 base and J by 2 bases, with 24 bases between them. This CDR3 contains 21 residues. CDR3 region: CASSQVRMRQVVFAGANVLTF. DNA of the CDR3: TGCGCCAGCAGCCAAGTTCGAATGCGTCAGGTTGTATTCGCTGGGGCCAACGTCCTGACTTTC.

This sequence joins TRBV5-6 and TRBJ2-3; TRBD2 agrees at 10 bases. V shed 4 bases, J shed 3 bases, and the junction held 5 bases outside the gene matches. From germline, CDR1 is SGHDT and CDR2 YYEEEE. The CDR3 consists of 15 residues. The CDR3 DNA sequence: TGTGCCAGCAGCCCCGGAGCGGGAGGGACAGATACGCAGTATTTT. Protein: CASSPGAGGTDTQYF.

A word on this clone: One end of the junction does not line up with germline, which may come from a read error. The chain recombines TRBV7-7 with TRBJ2-2; D remains unclear. Germline V lookup: CDR1 SSHAT, CDR2 FNYEAQ (reference sequence). CDR3 length: 15 amino acids. CDR3 in DNA: TGTGCTAGCAGCCCCGTAGGTGGAGTCACCGGGGAGCTGTTTTTT. This encodes CASSPVGGVTGELFF. Combining the CDR3 with reference TRBV7-7 and TRBJ2-2 gives the whole variable domain GAGVSQSPRYKVTKRGQDVTLRCDPISSHATLYWYQQALGQGPEFLTYFNYEAQPDKSGLPSDRFSAERPEGSISTLTIQRTEQRDSAMYRCASSPVGGVTGELFFGEGSRLTVL.

J is TRBJ2-2 and V is TRBV7-2; no clear D. The CDR3 contains 14 residues. Germline V gene lookup returns CDR1 SGHTA and CDR2 FQGNSA. The ends were cut back, 3 bases at V and 5 bases at J, with 10 bases in the middle. CDR3 coding DNA: TGTGCCAGCAGCTTTCGTTTATTGACCGGGGAGCTGTTTTTT. Its protein is CASSFRLLTGELFF.

The chain carries TRBV12-5 and TRBJ2-7; TRBD1 matches at 7 bases. V lost 1 base and J lost 5; bases outside the gene matches: 5. CDR1 is LGHNT, CDR2 FRNRAP, per germline. CDR3 length equals 14 residues. The CDR3 spells CASGLGQGLDEQYF. CDR3 DNA sequence: TGTGCTAGTGGTTTGGGACAGGGTTTGGACGAGCAGTACTTC. The full variable domain, with the rest looked up from reference TRBV12-5 and TRBJ2-7, is DARVTQTPRHKVTEMGQEVTMRCQPILGHNTVFWYRQTMMQGLELLAYFRNRAPLDDSGMPKDRFSAEMPDATLATLKIQPSEPRDSAVYFCASGLGQGLDEQYFGPGTRLTVT.

The rearrangement links TRBV19 to TRBJ2-7; TRBD1 aligns across 11 bases. This CDR3 contains 18 residues. Germline lookup yields CDR1 LNHDA and CDR2 SQIVND (reference sequence). V shed 5 bases and J 3 bases; nucleotides not matched to a gene: 15. For the CDR3, the DNA is TGTGCCAGTAGTCCACCTTCCTGGGACAGGGGGTTGTTCTACGAGCAGTACTTC. It yields the protein CASSPPSWDRGLFYEQYF. The full variable domain, its missing parts supplied by reference TRBV19 and TRBJ2-7, is DGGITQSPKYLFRKEGQNVTLSCEQNLNHDAMYWYRQDPGQGLRLIYYSQIVNDFQKGDIAEGYSVSREKKESFPLTVTSAQKNPTAFYLCASSPPSWDRGLFYEQYFGPGTRLTVT.

This chain uses TRBV11-2 with TRBJ2-5, with 7 nucleotides matching TRBD1. V was clipped by 3 bases and J by 1 base; unmatched bases: 2. CDR1 SGHAT and CDR2 FQNNGV come from the germline V gene. This CDR3 has 14 residues. The CDR3 reads CASSFDRAQETQYF. DNA of the CDR3: TGTGCCAGCAGCTTTGACAGGGCCCAAGAGACCCAGTACTTC.

As concerns this clone: A read error may be the cause here, since a much bigger clone is one base away. Other DNA sequences in this sample translate to the same CDR3. The chain has TRBV4-1 and TRBJ1-1, with TRBD1 identical over 11 bases. The CDR3 length is 17 residues. The germline V gene has CDR1 MGHRA and CDR2 YSYEKL. CDR3 residues: CASTTIRTGGPNTEAFF. The CDR3 DNA reads as TGCGCCAGCACTACTATTCGGACAGGGGGCCCGAACACTGAAGCCTTCTTT.

This rearrangement joins TRBV30 to TRBJ2-7, with no clear D. Trimming removed 1 base at V and 3 bases at J, with 7 bases between. CDR3 size: 12 residues. Germline loops: CDR1 GTSNPN, CDR2 SVGIG (reference sequence). CDR3 bases: TGTGCCTGGAGTGCCACGAACTACGAGCAGTACTTC. As protein: CAWSATNYEQYF. Using reference TRBV30 and TRBJ2-7 for the parts outside the CDR3, the full variable domain is SQTIHQWPATLVQPVGSPLSLECTVEGTSNPNLYWYRQAAGRGLQLLFYSVGIGQISSEVPQNLSASRPQDRQFILSSKKLLLSDSGFYLCAWSATNYEQYFGPGTRLTVT.

As DNA, the CDR3 is TGTGCCGCCCGTGGGGGTGGGGATACGCAGTATTTT. Its protein product is CAARGGGDTQYF. The gene calls are TRBV10-3 and TRBJ2-3; the D call may be TRBD1 or TRBD2 (5 bases each). Trimming removed 11 bases from V and 6 bases from J, with 15 bases in between. The CDR3 is 12 residues long. Germline V CDR1 and CDR2: ENHRY, SYGVKD.

The chain couples TRBV18 to TRBJ1-5; D uncertain. Germline assignment: CDR1 KGHSH and CDR2 LQKENI. V dropped 4 bases and J dropped 5 bases, with 9 bases sitting between them. This CDR3 comprises 13 residues. CDR3 in DNA: TGTGCCAGCTCACACGGACCCGATCAGCCCCAGCATTTT. Its translation is CASSHGPDQPQHF.

This chain uses TRBV2 with TRBJ2-2; 8 positions agree with TRBD2. The V gene's germline CDR1 is SNHLY and CDR2 FYNNEI. V shed 4 bases, J shed 4 bases, and the junction held 2 bases outside the gene matches. The CDR3 contains 14 residues. This chain's CDR3 is CASSAREATGELFF. Here the CDR3 DNA reads TGTGCCAGCAGTGCGCGGGAGGCCACCGGGGAGCTGTTTTTT.

The chain joins TRBV29-1 to TRBJ2-5, with 11 positions matching TRBD2. This CDR3 is 13 amino acids long. V lost 4 bases, J lost 7 bases, and 5 bases stayed unmatched. Germline lookup yields CDR1 SQVTM and CDR2 ANQGSEA. The CDR3 loop is CSVGETSGMTQYF. CDR3 DNA: TGCAGCGTTGGGGAGACTAGCGGGATGACCCAGTACTTC.

Details on this clone: Other DNA sequences within the sample encode an identical CDR3. The J gene is TRBJ2-5, the V gene TRBV5-1; 8 bases align to TRBD1. The CDR3 is 14 amino acids. With 3 bases clipped from V and 2 bases from J, the junction kept 3 bases outside the gene matches. Germline CDR1 reads SGHRS; CDR2 reads YFSETQ. The CDR3 bases are TGCGCCAGCAGCTGGGGGACAGGACAAGAGACCCAGTACTTC. It codes for CASSWGTGQETQYF.

The genes are TRBV9 and TRBJ2-3, with D tentatively TRBD1 (5 bases). Trimming cost V 4 bases and J 6 bases, with 18 bases left between them. Germline-derived CDR1 and CDR2 are SGDLS and YYNGEE. The CDR3 extends over 15 amino acids. CDR3 sequence: CASSPQVLSGDTQYF. The CDR3, as DNA: TGTGCCAGCAGCCCTCAGGTACTGTCAGGGGATACGCAGTATTTT.

The V and J genes are TRBV10-3 and TRBJ2-3; TRBD2 matches 10 bases. Looked up from germline, CDR1 is ENHRY and CDR2 is SYGVKD. V lost 3 bases, J lost 2 bases, and 5 bases stayed unmatched. CDR3 length: 16 amino acids. The chain's CDR3 is CAISETGTSVTDTQYF. The DNA for the CDR3 is TGTGCCATCAGTGAAACCGGGACTAGCGTCACAGATACGCAGTATTTT.

The V and J genes are TRBV27 and TRBJ1-6, with D maybe TRBD1 (5 bases). Germline loops: CDR1 MNHEY, CDR2 SMNVEV (reference sequence). Trimming shortened V by 7 bases and J by 6 bases, and 16 bases separated the two germline ends. This CDR3 spans 15 amino acids. In nucleotides, the CDR3 is TGTGCCAGCATTCCCCGGGGGGACGTTAATTCACCCCTCCACTTT. Translated, it gives CASIPRGDVNSPLHF.

In regard to this clone: A much larger clone lies one base from this, so it may be a read error. The V call is TRBV28, the J call TRBJ1-2; D perhaps matches TRBD1 (6 bases). The germline CDR1 and CDR2 sequences are MDHEN and SYDVKM. V shed 5 bases and J shed 7 bases, with 17 bases lying between them. The length of the CDR3 is 14 residues. CDR3 amino acids: CASSLTGRSVGYTF. CDR3 nucleotides: TGTGCCAGCAGTCTCACAGGGAGGTCGGTTGGCTACACCTTC.

In this sample, this clone turned up once. The chain employs TRBV20-1 and TRBJ1-1; perhaps TRBD1 as D (6 bases). The germline CDR1 and CDR2 sequences are DFQATT and SNEGSKA (reference sequence). This CDR3 comprises 11 residues. V lost 2 bases and J lost 9, with 10 bases in between. The CDR3 loop is CSARSTGKAFF. CDR3 bases: TGCAGTGCTAGATCAACAGGGAAAGCTTTCTTT.